Each of the 25 T cell receptor beta chains below was sequenced from the same sample in a study of radiation and T cells in renal cell carcinoma (dated by TCRdb to 2020 to 2021). Per the publication, the time point label means: blood 4 weeks post-SBRT, at nephrectomy. The treatment or condition label here, explained by the study, means: 15 Gy SBRT to primary tumor, nephrectomy 4 weeks later. The protocol used for the library was the immunoSEQ multiplex PCR assay. Not all clones reach the TCRdb copy of this immuneACCESS table, which keeps in-frame sequences only. Checked studies attribute under half of the gap to unresolved V genes and leave the rest unexplained. Within this sample are just over 95,000 clones, with more than 65% of them counted one time only. The ten largest clones take up 7.2% of the sample. This sample comprised blood, obtained from a patient whose treatment included radiotherapy and nephrectomy. These receptor sequences come from a man between 60 and 75 years old with renal cell carcinoma.

This clone has just one count. The chain joins TRBV4-3 to TRBJ2-3, with 12 bases matching TRBD2. The CDR3 is 18 amino acids. Germline CDR1 LGHNA, CDR2 YSLEER. Losses at the gene ends were 0 bases for V and 1 base for J; bases not matched to a gene: 5. In DNA form, the CDR3 reads TGCGCCAGCAGCCAAGAGCTAGCGGGAGGGCCTCGCACAGATACGCAGTATTTT. Its translation is CASSQELAGGPRTDTQYF.

The rearrangement uses TRBV19 and TRBJ1-5; 7 nucleotides line up with TRBD1. After removal of 8 bases from V and 3 bases from J, the junction contained 4 bases not matched to a gene. There are 13 residues in the CDR3. From germline, CDR1 is LNHDA and CDR2 SQIVND (reference sequence). The CDR3 DNA reads TGTGCCAGTGGGGACAGCCTCAATCAGCCCCAGCATTTT. Residues: CASGDSLNQPQHF.

This sequence joins TRBV19 and TRBJ2-7, with D maybe TRBD1 (6 bases). Germline V gene lookup returns CDR1 LNHDA and CDR2 SQIVND (reference sequence). The CDR3 totals 13 residues. Trimming pared 7 bases from V and 0 bases from J, leaving 10 bases between. The CDR3 bases are TGTGCCAGTATCGGACAGAACTCCTACGAGCAGTACTTC. Protein: CASIGQNSYEQYF.

The rearrangement links TRBV27 to TRBJ2-3, with D unclear. Germline V gives CDR1 MNHEY, CDR2 SMNVEV (reference sequence). Trimming removed 8 bases at V and 4 bases at J, with 16 bases between. The CDR3 extends over 14 amino acids. CDR3 coding DNA: TGTGCCAGCTCCGTCGGGCCCCGACCAGATACGCAGTATTTT. Translation gives CASSVGPRPDTQYF.

V usage is TRBV19 and J usage is TRBJ2-3, with TRBD1 matching over 9 bases. The germline gives CDR1 LNHDA, CDR2 SQIVND (reference sequence). This CDR3 is 19 amino acids long. The trim removed 4 bases at V and 2 bases at J, leaving 16 bases unmatched. CDR3 DNA: TGTGCCAGTAGTAGAGTACCGGGACAGGGAGTAGCGGCCACAGATACGCAGTATTTT. Protein sequence: CASSRVPGQGVAATDTQYF.

The genes are TRBV5-1 and TRBJ1-3; D gene unclear. The length of the CDR3 is 16 residues. Trimming removed 0 bases at V and 2 bases at J, with 12 bases between. Germline CDR1 and CDR2: SGHRS and YFSETQ. The CDR3 nucleotides are TGCGCCAGCAGCTTGGAGGGCGTTTTACCTGGAAACACCATATATTTT. Encoded protein: CASSLEGVLPGNTIYF. Drawing the rest from reference TRBV5-1 and TRBJ1-3, the complete variable domain is KAGVTQTPRYLIKTRGQQVTLSCSPISGHRSVSWYQQTPGQGLQFLFEYFSETQRNKGNFPGRFSGRQFSNSRSEMNVSTLELGDSALYLCASSLEGVLPGNTIYFGEGSWLTVV.

This chain connects TRBV11-2 to TRBJ2-7; D gene uncertain. The CDR3 runs to 14 residues. CDR1 and CDR2 (germline): SGHAT, FQNNGV. Trimming left V 3 bases short and J 5 bases short, with 14 bases between. Written as DNA, the CDR3 is TGTGCCAGCAGCTTTTCTCTTTTGGAAGACGAGCAGTACTTC. Translating it yields CASSFSLLEDEQYF. Based on the CDR3 plus reference TRBV11-2 and TRBJ2-7, the full variable domain is EAGVAQSPRYKIIEKRQSVAFWCNPISGHATLYWYQQILGQGPKLLIQFQNNGVVDDSQLPKDRFSAERLKGVDSTLKIQPAKLEDSAVYLCASSFSLLEDEQYFGPGTRLTVT.

The sample holds one count of this clone. This rearrangement joins TRBV7-2 to TRBJ2-1; TRBD2 matches at 9 bases. Unmatched junction bases numbered 5, after V lost 3 bases and J lost 8 bases. The CDR3 runs 14 residues. From germline, CDR1 is SGHTA and CDR2 FQGNSA. CDR3 DNA sequence: TGTGCCAGCAGCTTTAGCGGGAGTAAGGATGAGCAGTTCTTC. Its protein product is CASSFSGSKDEQFF.

The chain links TRBV30 to TRBJ2-4, with TRBD2 matching 13 bases. CDR1 is GTSNPN, CDR2 SVGIG, per germline (reference sequence). V lost 5 bases to trimming and J lost 8 bases; unmatched junction nucleotides: 12. This CDR3 comprises 16 residues. Written as DNA, the CDR3 is TGTGCCTGGGCGACCGGACTAGCGGGAGTCAGTTACATTCAGTACTTC. This translates into CAWATGLAGVSYIQYF.

The chain employs TRBV18 and TRBJ2-1; D gene ambiguous. Between the trimmed V and J ends, which lost 2 bases and 2 bases, there was a span of 4 bases. The germline V gene has CDR1 KGHSH and CDR2 LQKENI. This CDR3 spans 13 amino acids. The CDR3: CASSPGTYNEQFF. The CDR3, as DNA: TGTGCCAGCTCACCAGGGACCTACAATGAGCAGTTCTTC.

This chain links TRBV27 with TRBJ2-7; 8 nucleotides agree with TRBD2. From germline, CDR1 is MNHEY and CDR2 SMNVEV (reference sequence). The V segment lost 5 bases and the J segment 4 bases; nucleotides outside the gene matches: 10. The CDR3 is made up of 15 amino acids. CDR3 region: CASSPRLATIYEQYF. The CDR3 DNA reads TGTGCCAGCAGTCCTCGACTAGCGACAATTTACGAGCAGTACTTC.

This chain uses TRBV19 with TRBJ1-5; D is perhaps TRBD1 (5 bases). V was shortened by 1 base and J by 1 base, with 8 bases between the two germline ends. Germline loops: CDR1 LNHDA, CDR2 SQIVND (reference sequence). The CDR3 spans 15 residues. CDR3 in DNA: TGTGCCAGTAGTATAGCAGGGTGGAGCAATCAGCCCCAGCATTTT. It encodes CASSIAGWSNQPQHF.

This clone has a handful of counts. The chain links TRBV6-5 to TRBJ2-1, with a possible D match to TRBD1 (6 bases). The CDR3 contains 14 residues. The germline V and J ends were trimmed by 2 bases and 2 bases, with 7 bases remaining between them. Germline loops: CDR1 MNHEY, CDR2 SVGAGI. CDR3 in DNA: TGTGCCAGCAGTTACCGGACAGCCTACAATGAGCAGTTCTTC. The encoded protein is CASSYRTAYNEQFF.

This clone was detected a few times. The chain combines TRBV5-6 with TRBJ2-1; a possible D gene is TRBD1 (5 bases). CDR1 is SGHDT and CDR2 is YYEEEE in the germline V gene. Trimming cost V 4 bases and J 7 bases, with 18 bases left between them. This CDR3 has 15 amino acids. CDR3 bases: TGTGCCAGCAGCAGGCAGGGCGACAGAGGAAATGAGCAGTTCTTC. Its translation: CASSRQGDRGNEQFF.

The chain couples TRBV5-6 to TRBJ2-7, with D uncertain. Trimming removed 4 bases from V and 2 bases from J, with 7 bases in between. The V gene's germline CDR1 is SGHDT and CDR2 YYEEEE. The CDR3 covers 12 residues. For the CDR3, the DNA is TGTGCCAGCAGCCTCCTAGCCTACGAGCAGTACTTC. This encodes CASSLLAYEQYF.

This chain links TRBV9 with TRBJ1-4, with 10 bases identical to TRBD1. V was pared by 4 bases and J by 6 bases, with 6 bases of the junction left unmatched. The CDR3 loop spans 15 amino acids. Germline loops: CDR1 SGDLS, CDR2 YYNGEE. CDR3 region: CASSLGTGAHEKLFF. The CDR3 DNA reads as TGTGCCAGCAGCTTGGGGACAGGGGCTCATGAAAAACTGTTTTTT.

The chain carries TRBV19 and TRBJ2-2, with a possible D match to TRBD1 (5 bases). The germline CDR1 and CDR2 sequences are LNHDA and SQIVND (reference sequence). V was trimmed by 10 bases and J by 0 bases, leaving 15 bases between them. The CDR3 extends over 15 amino acids. The CDR3 sequence: CATKRGRANTGELFF. DNA for the CDR3: TGTGCCACCAAAAGAGGCAGGGCGAACACCGGGGAGCTGTTTTTT. The whole variable domain, remainder taken from reference TRBV19 and TRBJ2-2, is DGGITQSPKYLFRKEGQNVTLSCEQNLNHDAMYWYRQDPGQGLRLIYYSQIVNDFQKGDIAEGYSVSREKKESFPLTVTSAQKNPTAFYLCATKRGRANTGELFFGEGSRLTVL.

This clone was seen a handful of times. The genes are TRBV19 and TRBJ1-1, with TRBD1 matching 9 bases. The CDR3 length is 15 residues. With V trimmed by 6 bases and J by 1 base, 6 bases remained unmatched. The germline V gene has CDR1 LNHDA and CDR2 SQIVND (reference sequence). CDR3 protein: CASSPPGQGNTEAFF. The CDR3 DNA reads TGTGCCAGTAGCCCACCGGGACAGGGGAACACTGAAGCTTTCTTT.

The CDR3 sequence is CSVETSRTGELFF. The CDR3 DNA is TGCAGCGTTGAGACTAGCCGCACCGGGGAGCTGTTTTTT. The V gene is TRBV29-1, the J gene TRBJ2-2; the match to TRBD2 covers 7 bases. Germline CDR1 reads SQVTM; CDR2 reads ANQGSEA. There are 13 residues in the CDR3. Trimming at V came to 3 bases and at J to 4 bases, leaving 2 bases not matched to a gene.

The chain links TRBV28 to TRBJ1-2; perhaps TRBD1 as D (5 bases). Germline CDR1 and CDR2: MDHEN and SYDVKM. The germline V and J ends were trimmed by 5 bases and 3 bases, with 16 bases remaining between them. This CDR3 contains 15 residues. CDR3: CASSAIRTKYYGYTF. CDR3 DNA sequence: TGTGCCAGCAGTGCAATCAGGACAAAATACTATGGCTACACCTTC.

The chain is built from TRBV29-1 and TRBJ1-3; D unresolved. The CDR3 contains 13 residues. Trimming cost V 0 bases and J 4 bases, with 7 bases left between them. Germline V lookup: CDR1 SQVTM, CDR2 ANQGSEA. In DNA, the CDR3 is TGCAGCGTTGAAGATAACAGCGGAAACACCATATATTTT. Residues: CSVEDNSGNTIYF.

The J gene is TRBJ2-1, the V gene TRBV7-2; D uncertain. V gave up 2 bases and J gave up 5 bases, with 13 bases separating them. The CDR3 extends over 15 amino acids. CDR1 and CDR2 from the germline V gene are SGHTA and FQGNSA. The CDR3 spells CASSLKSQDNNEQFF. DNA for the CDR3: TGTGCCAGCAGCTTAAAGTCGCAGGATAACAATGAGCAGTTCTTC. Supplemented by reference TRBV7-2 and TRBJ2-1, the full variable domain reads GAGVSQSPSNKVTEKGKDVELRCDPISGHTALYWYRQSLGQGLEFLIYFQGNSAPDKSGLPSDRFSAERTGGSVSTLTIQRTQQEDSAVYLCASSLKSQDNNEQFFGPGTRLTVL.

The J gene is TRBJ2-3, the V gene TRBV19, with TRBD1 matching 9 bases. In germline, CDR1 is LNHDA, CDR2 SQIVND (reference sequence). J was trimmed by 4 bases and V by 7 bases; bases with no gene match: 6. This CDR3 region has 14 residues. This CDR3 reads CASKDRGLADTQYF. The CDR3 nucleotides are TGTGCCAGTAAGGACAGGGGTCTTGCAGATACGCAGTATTTT.

CDR3 sequence: CASSLGGSAYEQYF. The CDR3 DNA follows: TGCGCCAGCAGCTTGGGCGGTTCCGCCTACGAGCAGTACTTC. The chain couples TRBV5-1 to TRBJ2-7, with no clear D. The V and J ends lost 0 bases and 2 bases respectively, with 9 bases between them. The CDR3 runs 14 residues. The germline V gene has CDR1 SGHRS and CDR2 YFSETQ.

V gene TRBV4-1 combines with J gene TRBJ2-7; D tentatively fits TRBD1 or TRBD2 (5 bases each). With 1 base removed from V and 7 bases from J, the gap between germline ends came to 17 bases. Germline CDR1 reads MGHRA; CDR2 reads YSYEKL. CDR3 length equals 15 residues. DNA of the CDR3: TGCGCCAGCAGCCAAGCTGGCGAGGGGCTTTGGGAGCAGTACTTC. Amino acids: CASSQAGEGLWEQYF.